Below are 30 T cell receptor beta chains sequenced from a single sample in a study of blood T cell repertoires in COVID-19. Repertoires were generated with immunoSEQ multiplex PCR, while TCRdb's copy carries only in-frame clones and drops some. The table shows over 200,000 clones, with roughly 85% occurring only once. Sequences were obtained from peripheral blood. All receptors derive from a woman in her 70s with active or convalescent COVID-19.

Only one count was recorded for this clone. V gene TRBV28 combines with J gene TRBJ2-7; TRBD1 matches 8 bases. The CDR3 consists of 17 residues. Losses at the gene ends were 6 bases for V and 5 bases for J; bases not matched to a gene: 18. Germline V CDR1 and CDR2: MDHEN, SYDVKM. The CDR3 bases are TGTGCCAGCAGCCCCGTCCTTGGACAGGGTAAGAATGACGAGCAGTACTTC. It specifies CASSPVLGQGKNDEQYF.

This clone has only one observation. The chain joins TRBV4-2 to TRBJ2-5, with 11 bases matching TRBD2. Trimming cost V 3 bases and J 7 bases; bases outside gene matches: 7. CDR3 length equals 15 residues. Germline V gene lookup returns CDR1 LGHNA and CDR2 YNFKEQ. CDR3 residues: CASSQVAGGLTTQYF. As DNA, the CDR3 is TGTGCCAGCAGCCAGGTAGCGGGGGGGCTCACGACCCAGTACTTC.

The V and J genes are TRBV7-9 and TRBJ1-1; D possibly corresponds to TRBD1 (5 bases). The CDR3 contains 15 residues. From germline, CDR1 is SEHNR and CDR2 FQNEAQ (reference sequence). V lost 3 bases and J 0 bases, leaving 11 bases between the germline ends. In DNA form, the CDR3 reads TGTGCCAGCAGCTTCCTAGGACATTTGAACACTGAAGCTTTCTTT. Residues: CASSFLGHLNTEAFF. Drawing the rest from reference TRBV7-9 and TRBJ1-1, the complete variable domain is DTGVSQNPRHKITKRGQNVTFRCDPISEHNRLYWYRQTLGQGPEFLTYFQNEAQLEKSRLLSDRFSAERPKGSFSTLEIQRTEQGDSAMYLCASSFLGHLNTEAFFGQGTRLTVV.

Written as DNA, the CDR3 is TGTGCCACCAGCCTCCAGGGCCACCCCTACGAGCAGTACTTC. Its protein is CATSLQGHPYEQYF. The rearrangement joins TRBV27 to TRBJ2-7; D perhaps matches TRBD1 (5 bases). This CDR3 is built from 14 residues. CDR1 and CDR2 from the germline V gene are MNHEY and SMNVEV (reference sequence). V was trimmed by 10 bases and J by 2 bases, leaving 18 bases between them.

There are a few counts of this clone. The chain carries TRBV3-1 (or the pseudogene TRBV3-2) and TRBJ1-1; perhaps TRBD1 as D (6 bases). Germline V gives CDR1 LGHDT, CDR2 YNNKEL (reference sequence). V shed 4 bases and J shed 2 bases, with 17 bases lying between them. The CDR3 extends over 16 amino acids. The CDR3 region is CASSPYRELYNTEAFF. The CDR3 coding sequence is TGTGCCAGCAGCCCCTACAGGGAACTATACAACACTGAAGCTTTCTTT.

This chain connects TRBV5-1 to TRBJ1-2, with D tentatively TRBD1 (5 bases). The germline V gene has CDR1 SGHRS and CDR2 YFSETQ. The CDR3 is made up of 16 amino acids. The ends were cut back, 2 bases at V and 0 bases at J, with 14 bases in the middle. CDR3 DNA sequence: TGCGCCAGCAGCTTTGGTAGTCAGGGCGCTAACTATGGCTACACCTTC. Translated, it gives CASSFGSQGANYGYTF.

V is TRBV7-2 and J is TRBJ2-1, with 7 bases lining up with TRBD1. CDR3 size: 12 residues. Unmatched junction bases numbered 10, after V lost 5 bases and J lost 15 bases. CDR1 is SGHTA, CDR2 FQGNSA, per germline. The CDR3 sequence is CASSPQGWAPFF. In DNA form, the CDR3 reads TGTGCCAGCAGCCCACAGGGGTGGGCCCCGTTCTTC.

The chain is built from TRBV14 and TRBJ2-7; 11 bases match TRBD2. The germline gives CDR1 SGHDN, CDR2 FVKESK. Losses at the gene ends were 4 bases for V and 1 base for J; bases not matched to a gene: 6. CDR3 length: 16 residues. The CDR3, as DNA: TGTGCCAGCAGCCCCCCTAGACTAGCGGGGTCCTACGAGCAGTACTTC. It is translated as CASSPPRLAGSYEQYF.

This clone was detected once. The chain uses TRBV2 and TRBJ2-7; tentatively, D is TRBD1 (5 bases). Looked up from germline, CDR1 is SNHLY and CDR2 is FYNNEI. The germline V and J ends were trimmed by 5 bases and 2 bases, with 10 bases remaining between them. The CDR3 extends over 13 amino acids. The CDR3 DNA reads TGTGCCAGCAGTCGTGTCAGGGCCTACGAGCAGTACTTC. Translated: CASSRVRAYEQYF.

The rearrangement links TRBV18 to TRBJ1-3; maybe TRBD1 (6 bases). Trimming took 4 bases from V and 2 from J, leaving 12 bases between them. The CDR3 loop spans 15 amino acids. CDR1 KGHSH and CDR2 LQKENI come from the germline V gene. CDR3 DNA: TGTGCCAGCTCACAAGCGTCAGGGGCTGGAAACACCATATATTTT. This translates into CASSQASGAGNTIYF.

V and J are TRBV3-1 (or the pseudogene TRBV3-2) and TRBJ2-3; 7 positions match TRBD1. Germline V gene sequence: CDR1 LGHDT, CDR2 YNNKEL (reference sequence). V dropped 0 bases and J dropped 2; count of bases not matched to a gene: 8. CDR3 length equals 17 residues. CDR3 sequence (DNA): TGTGCCAGCAGCCAAGACCCCCAGGGGGTAGACACAGATACGCAGTATTTT. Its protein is CASSQDPQGVDTDTQYF.

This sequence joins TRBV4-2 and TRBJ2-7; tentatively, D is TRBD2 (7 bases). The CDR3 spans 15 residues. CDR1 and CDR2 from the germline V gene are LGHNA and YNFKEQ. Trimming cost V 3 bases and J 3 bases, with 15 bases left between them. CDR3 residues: CASSQQEGGDYEQYF. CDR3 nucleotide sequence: TGTGCCAGCAGCCAGCAAGAGGGGGGGGACTACGAGCAGTACTTC.

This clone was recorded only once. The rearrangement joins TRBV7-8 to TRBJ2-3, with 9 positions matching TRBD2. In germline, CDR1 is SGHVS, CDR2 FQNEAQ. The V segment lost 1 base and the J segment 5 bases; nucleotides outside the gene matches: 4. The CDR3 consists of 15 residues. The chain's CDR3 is CASSLDLAGEDTQYF. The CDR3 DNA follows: TGTGCCAGCAGCTTAGATTTAGCGGGAGAAGATACGCAGTATTTT.

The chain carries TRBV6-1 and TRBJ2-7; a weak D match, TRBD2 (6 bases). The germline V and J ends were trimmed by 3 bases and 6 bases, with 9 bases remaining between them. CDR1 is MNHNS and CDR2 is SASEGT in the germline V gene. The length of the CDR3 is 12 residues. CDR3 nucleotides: TGTGCCAGCAGTGATGGGAGGCCCGAGCAGTACTTC. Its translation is CASSDGRPEQYF.

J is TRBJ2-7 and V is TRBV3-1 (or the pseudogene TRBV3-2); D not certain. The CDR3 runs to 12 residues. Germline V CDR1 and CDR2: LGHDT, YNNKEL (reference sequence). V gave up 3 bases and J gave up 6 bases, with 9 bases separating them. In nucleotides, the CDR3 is TGTGCCAGCAGCCATAGTTCTCGCGAGCAGTACTTC. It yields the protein CASSHSSREQYF.

CDR3 coding DNA: TGCAGCGGGTCCCCGGGGGTTGGGAACACTGAAGCTTTCTTT. Translating it yields CSGSPGVGNTEAFF. This chain links TRBV29-1 with TRBJ1-1; D may be TRBD1 (5 bases). V dropped 7 bases and J dropped 1 base, with 16 bases sitting between them. Germline lookup yields CDR1 SQVTM and CDR2 ANQGSEA. This CDR3 region has 14 residues.

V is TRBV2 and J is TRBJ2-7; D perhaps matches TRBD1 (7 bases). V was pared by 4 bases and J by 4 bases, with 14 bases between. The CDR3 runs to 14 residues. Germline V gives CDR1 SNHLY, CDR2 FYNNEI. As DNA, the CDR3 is TGTGCCAGCAGTGGGCCAGGGGGAGGATACGAGCAGTACTTC. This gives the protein CASSGPGGGYEQYF.

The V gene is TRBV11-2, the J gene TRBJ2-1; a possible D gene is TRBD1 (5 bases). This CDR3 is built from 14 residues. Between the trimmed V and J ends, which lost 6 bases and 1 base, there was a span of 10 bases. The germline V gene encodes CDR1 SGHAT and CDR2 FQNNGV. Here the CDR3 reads CASRRGHSYNEQFF. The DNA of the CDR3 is TGTGCCAGCAGAAGGGGCCATTCCTACAATGAGCAGTTCTTC. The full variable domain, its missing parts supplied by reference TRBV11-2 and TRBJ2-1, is EAGVAQSPRYKIIEKRQSVAFWCNPISGHATLYWYQQILGQGPKLLIQFQNNGVVDDSQLPKDRFSAERLKGVDSTLKIQPAKLEDSAVYLCASRRGHSYNEQFFGPGTRLTVL.

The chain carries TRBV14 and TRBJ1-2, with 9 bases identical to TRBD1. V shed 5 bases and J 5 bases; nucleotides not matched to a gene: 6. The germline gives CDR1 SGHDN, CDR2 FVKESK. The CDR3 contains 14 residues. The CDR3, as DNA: TGTGCCAGCAGCGACACAGGGGGCGGTTATGGCTACACCTTC. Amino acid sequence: CASSDTGGGYGYTF. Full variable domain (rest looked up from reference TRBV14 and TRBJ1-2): EAGVTQFPSHSVIEKGQTVTLRCDPISGHDNLYWYRRVMGKEIKFLLHFVKESKQDESGMPNNRFLAERTGGTYSTLKVQPAELEDSGVYFCASSDTGGGYGYTFGSGTRLTVV.

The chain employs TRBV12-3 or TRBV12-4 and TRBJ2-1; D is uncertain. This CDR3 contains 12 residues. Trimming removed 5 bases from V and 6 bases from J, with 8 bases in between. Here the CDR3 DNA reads TGTGCCAGCAGTACCGGTATCAATGAGCAGTTCTTC. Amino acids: CASSTGINEQFF.

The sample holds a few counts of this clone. The CDR3 sequence: CASSVRDSPDTQYF. DNA of the CDR3: TGTGCCAGCAGCGTCCGGGACAGCCCCGATACGCAGTATTTT. The rearrangement links TRBV5-5 to TRBJ2-3; 7 nucleotides match TRBD1. The germline gives CDR1 SGHKS, CDR2 YYEKEE (reference sequence). V trimming: 4 bases; J trimming: 6 bases; junction bases outside the gene matches: 8. The CDR3 has 14 amino acids. Variable domain in full (rest from reference TRBV5-5 and TRBJ2-3): DAGVTQSPTHLIKTRGQQVTLRCSPISGHKSVSWYQQVLGQGPQFIFQYYEKEERGRGNFPDRFSARQFPNYSSELNVNALLLGDSALYLCASSVRDSPDTQYFGPGTRLTVL.

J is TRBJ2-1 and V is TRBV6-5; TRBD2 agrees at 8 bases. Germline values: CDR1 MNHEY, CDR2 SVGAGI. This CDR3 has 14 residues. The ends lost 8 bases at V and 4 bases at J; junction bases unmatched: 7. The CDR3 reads CASGTRKGYNEQFF. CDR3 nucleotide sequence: TGTGCCAGCGGGACTAGAAAAGGGTACAATGAGCAGTTCTTC.

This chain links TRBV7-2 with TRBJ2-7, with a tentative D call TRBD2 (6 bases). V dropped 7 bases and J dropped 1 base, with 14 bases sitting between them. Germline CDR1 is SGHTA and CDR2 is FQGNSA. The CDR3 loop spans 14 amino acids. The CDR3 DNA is TGTGCCAGCACCAACCTCGGAGGGTCCTACGAGCAGTACTTC. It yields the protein CASTNLGGSYEQYF.

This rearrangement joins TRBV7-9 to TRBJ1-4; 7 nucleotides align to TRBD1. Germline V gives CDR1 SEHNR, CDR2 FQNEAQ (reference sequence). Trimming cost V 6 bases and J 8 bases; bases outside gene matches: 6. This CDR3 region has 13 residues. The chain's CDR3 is CASRTGLEEKLFF. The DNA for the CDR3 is TGTGCCAGCAGGACAGGGCTAGAAGAAAAACTGTTTTTT. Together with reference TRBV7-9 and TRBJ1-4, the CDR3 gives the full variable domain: DTGVSQNPRHKITKRGQNVTFRCDPISEHNRLYWYRQTLGQGPEFLTYFQNEAQLEKSRLLSDRFSAERPKGSFSTLEIQRTEQGDSAMYLCASRTGLEEKLFFGSGTQLSVL.

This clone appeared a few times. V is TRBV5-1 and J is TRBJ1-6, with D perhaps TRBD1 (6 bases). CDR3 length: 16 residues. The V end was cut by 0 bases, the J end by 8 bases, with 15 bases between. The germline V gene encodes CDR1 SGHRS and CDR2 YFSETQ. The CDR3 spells CASSLGGQSHHSPLHF. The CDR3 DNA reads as TGCGCCAGCAGCTTGGGGGGGCAGAGCCACCATTCACCCCTCCACTTT.

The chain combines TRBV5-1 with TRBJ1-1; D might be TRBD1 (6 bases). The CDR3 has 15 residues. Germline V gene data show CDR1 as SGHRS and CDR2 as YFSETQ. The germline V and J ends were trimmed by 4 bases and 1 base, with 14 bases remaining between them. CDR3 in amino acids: CASSDLGRGNTEAFF. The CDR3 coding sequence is TGCGCCAGCAGCGACCTGGGCAGGGGGAACACTGAAGCTTTCTTT.

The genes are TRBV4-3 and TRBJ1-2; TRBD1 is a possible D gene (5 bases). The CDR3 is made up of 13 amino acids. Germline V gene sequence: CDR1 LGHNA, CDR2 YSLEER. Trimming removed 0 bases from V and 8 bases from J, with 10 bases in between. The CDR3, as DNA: TGCGCCAGCAGCCAAGATGCAGGGTGGGGCTACACCTTC. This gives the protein CASSQDAGWGYTF.

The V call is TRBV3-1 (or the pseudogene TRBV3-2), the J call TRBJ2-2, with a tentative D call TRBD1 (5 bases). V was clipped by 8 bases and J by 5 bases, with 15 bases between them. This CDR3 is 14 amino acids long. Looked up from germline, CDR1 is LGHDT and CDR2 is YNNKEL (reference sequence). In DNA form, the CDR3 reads TGTGCCAGCGCCCCCAGGGTACGGACCGGGGAGCTGTTTTTT. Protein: CASAPRVRTGELFF.

The CDR3 spells CASSTLQTGAFEQYF. In DNA, the CDR3 is TGTGCCAGCTCCACCCTGCAGACAGGGGCCTTTGAGCAGTACTTC. The genes are TRBV18 and TRBJ2-7; 8 bases align to TRBD1. V gave up 6 bases and J gave up 7 bases; unmatched junction bases: 14. The CDR3 length is 15 residues. Per germline, CDR1 KGHSH and CDR2 LQKENI.

CDR3 coding DNA: TGCGCCAGCAGCTTGGAGACAGGGGCTAGCCAAAACATTCAGTACTTC. Its protein is CASSLETGASQNIQYF. The chain carries TRBV5-1 and TRBJ2-4; 8 nucleotides align to TRBD1. The CDR3 is 16 residues long. Germline CDR1 reads SGHRS; CDR2 reads YFSETQ. The J segment lost 5 bases and the V segment lost 0 bases, leaving 7 bases of the junction unmatched.